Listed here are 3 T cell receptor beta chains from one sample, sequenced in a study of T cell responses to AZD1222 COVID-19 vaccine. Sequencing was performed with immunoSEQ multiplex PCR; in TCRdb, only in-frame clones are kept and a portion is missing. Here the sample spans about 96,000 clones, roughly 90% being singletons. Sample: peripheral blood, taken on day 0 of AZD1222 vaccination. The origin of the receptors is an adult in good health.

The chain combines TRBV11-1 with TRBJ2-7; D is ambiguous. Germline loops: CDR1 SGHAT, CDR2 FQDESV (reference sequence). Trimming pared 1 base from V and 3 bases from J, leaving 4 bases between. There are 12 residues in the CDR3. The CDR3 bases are TGTGCCAGCAGCTTAGATCGCTACGAGCAGTACTTC. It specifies CASSLDRYEQYF.

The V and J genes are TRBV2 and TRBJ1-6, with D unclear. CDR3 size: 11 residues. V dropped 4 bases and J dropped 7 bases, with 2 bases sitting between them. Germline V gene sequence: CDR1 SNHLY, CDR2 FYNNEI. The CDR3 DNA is TGTGCCAGCAGTGGCAATTCACCCCTCCACTTT. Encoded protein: CASSGNSPLHF. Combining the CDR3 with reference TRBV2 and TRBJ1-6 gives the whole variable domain EPEVTQTPSHQVTQMGQEVILRCVPISNHLYFYWYRQILGQKVEFLVSFYNNEISEKSEIFDDQFSVERPDGSNFTLKIRSTKLEDSAMYFCASSGNSPLHFGNGTRLTVT.

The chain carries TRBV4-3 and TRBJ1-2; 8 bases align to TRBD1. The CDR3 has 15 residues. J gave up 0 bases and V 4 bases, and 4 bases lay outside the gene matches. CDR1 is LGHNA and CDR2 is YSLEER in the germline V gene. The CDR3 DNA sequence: TGCGCCAGCAGCCTTGGACAGGGAGCTAACTATGGCTACACCTTC. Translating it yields CASSLGQGANYGYTF.